This passage covers 10 T cell receptor beta chains from one sample sequenced in a study of post-analysis software for immune sequencing data. Study observations and caveats: Relative to controls, patients had about five TRBV segments at higher frequency, with TRBV5-6, TRBV5-1 and TRBV20-1 among these.

Every TCR beta cDNA library bore unique molecular identifiers. TCRdb called the PCR reads again in MiXCR, with one record for every CDR3 protein. Found here are about 810,000 distinct CDR3 sequences, under 70% of them singletons; the top ten hold roughly 4.4%. These receptors' antigens are unknown. The specimen was blood. Receptor source: a girl between 10 and 17 years old with multiple sclerosis.

V gene TRBV10-3 combines with J gene TRBJ2-1; the match to TRBD1 covers 7 bases. The trim removed 6 bases at V and 8 bases at J, leaving 7 bases unmatched. Germline-derived CDR1 and CDR2 are ENHRY and SYGVKD. This CDR3 has 13 amino acids. The CDR3 spells CAIRLRQGDEQFF. The CDR3 nucleotides read TGTGCCATCAGGTTGAGACAGGGCGATGAGCAGTTCTTC.

The V and J genes are TRBV29-1 and TRBJ2-1; the match to TRBD2 covers 8 bases. The J segment lost 6 bases and the V segment lost 4 bases, leaving 11 bases of the junction unmatched. The CDR3 consists of 15 residues. Germline V gene data show CDR1 as SQVTM and CDR2 as ANQGSEA. CDR3 DNA: TGCAGCGTTGGCCCCACTAGCGGCCTTCGCAATGAGCAGTTCTTC. It encodes CSVGPTSGLRNEQFF.

V usage is TRBV25-1 and J usage is TRBJ2-3; D remains ambiguous. V was clipped by 1 base and J by 0 bases, with 11 bases between them. This CDR3 region has 16 residues. Germline V lookup: CDR1 MGHDK, CDR2 SYGVNS. The CDR3 nucleotides read TGTGCCAGCAGTGAATTCGGCGGATCTAGCACAGATACGCAGTATTTT. Translating gives CASSEFGGSSTDTQYF.

This chain connects TRBV5-1 to TRBJ2-5; the D gene is possibly TRBD2 (5 bases). There are 16 residues in the CDR3. Germline CDR1 SGHRS, CDR2 YFSETQ. Trimming cost V 4 bases and J 1 base, with 17 bases left between them. The CDR3 nucleotides read TGCGCCAGCAGCCCGCGGGCTAGCAACCTCCAAGAGACCCAGTACTTC. This codes for CASSPRASNLQETQYF.

This clonotype has a single count. The chain couples TRBV30 to TRBJ2-7; TRBD1 matches at 10 bases. The CDR3 has 15 residues. Unmatched junction bases numbered 7, after V lost 1 base and J lost 4 bases. Per the germline V gene, CDR1 is GTSNPN and CDR2 is SVGIG (reference sequence). The CDR3 here is CAWSADRGKGYEQYF. The DNA for the CDR3 is TGTGCCTGGAGTGCGGACAGGGGGAAAGGGTACGAGCAGTACTTC.

The rearrangement joins TRBV3-1 to TRBJ2-7; 7 nucleotides align to TRBD2. After removal of 4 bases from V and 0 bases from J, the junction contained 6 bases not matched to a gene. Germline V gives CDR1 LGHDT, CDR2 YNNKEL (reference sequence). CDR3 length: 15 residues. The CDR3 spells CASSPWGGSSYEQYF. The CDR3 bases are TGTGCCAGCAGCCCCTGGGGGGGGAGCTCCTACGAGCAGTACTTC.

Concerning this clonotype: Without the conserved terminal phenylalanine or tryptophan, this CDR3 likely stems from a read error. The gene calls are TRBV9 and TRBJ2-2; D uncertain. Looked up from germline, CDR1 is SGDLS and CDR2 is YYNGEE. The CDR3 covers 14 residues. The V end lost 0 bases, the J end lost 1 base, and 4 bases lay between the germline ends. CDR3 nucleotide sequence: TGTGCCAGCAGCGTAGTGCTGAACACCGGGGAGCTGTTTTTG. It is translated as CASSVVLNTGELFL.

The J gene is TRBJ2-3, the V gene TRBV12-3 or TRBV12-4; no definite D call. Trimming stripped 3 bases from V and 0 bases from J, with 7 bases between. The CDR3 spans 14 residues. The DNA of the CDR3 is TGTGCCAGCAGTTTTTTAGGGAGCACAGATACGCAGTATTTT. This encodes CASSFLGSTDTQYF.

The chain carries TRBV29-1 and TRBJ2-5; TRBD1 or TRBD2 may be the D gene (5 bases each). The last part of the DNA fits TRBJ2-7 better; the J call may be wrong. The CDR3 spans 12 residues. The V gene's germline CDR1 is SQVTM and CDR2 ANQGSEA. The CDR3 region has the DNA TGCAGCGTTGCCAGGGCGAGGGACGAGCAGTACTTC. Protein product: CSVARARDEQYF.

This chain uses TRBV4-1 with TRBJ2-1, with D perhaps assigned TRBD1 or TRBD2 (6 bases each). The V gene lost 1 base and the J gene lost 3 bases, with 16 bases spanning the gap. Germline CDR1 is MGHRA and CDR2 is YSYEKL. The CDR3 runs to 17 residues. The CDR3 nucleotides are TGCGCCAGCAGCCAAGGGGATAGGGGGGTGGTCTACAATGAGCAGTTCTTC. Its protein is CASSQGDRGVVYNEQFF.